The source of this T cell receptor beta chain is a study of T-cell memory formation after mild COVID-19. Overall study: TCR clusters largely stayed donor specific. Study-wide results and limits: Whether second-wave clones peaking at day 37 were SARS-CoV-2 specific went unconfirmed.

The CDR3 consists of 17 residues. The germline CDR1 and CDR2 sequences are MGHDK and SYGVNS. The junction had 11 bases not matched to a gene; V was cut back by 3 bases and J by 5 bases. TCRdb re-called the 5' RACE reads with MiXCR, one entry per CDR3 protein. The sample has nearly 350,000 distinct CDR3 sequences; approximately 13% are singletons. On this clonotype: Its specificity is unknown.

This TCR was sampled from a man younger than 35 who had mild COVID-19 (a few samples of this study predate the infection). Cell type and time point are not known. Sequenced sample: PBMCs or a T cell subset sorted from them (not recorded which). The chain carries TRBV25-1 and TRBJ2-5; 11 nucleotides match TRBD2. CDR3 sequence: CASSDGASGGPGETQYF. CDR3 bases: TGTGCCAGCAGTGACGGGGCTAGCGGGGGGCCGGGGGAGACCCAGTACTTC.